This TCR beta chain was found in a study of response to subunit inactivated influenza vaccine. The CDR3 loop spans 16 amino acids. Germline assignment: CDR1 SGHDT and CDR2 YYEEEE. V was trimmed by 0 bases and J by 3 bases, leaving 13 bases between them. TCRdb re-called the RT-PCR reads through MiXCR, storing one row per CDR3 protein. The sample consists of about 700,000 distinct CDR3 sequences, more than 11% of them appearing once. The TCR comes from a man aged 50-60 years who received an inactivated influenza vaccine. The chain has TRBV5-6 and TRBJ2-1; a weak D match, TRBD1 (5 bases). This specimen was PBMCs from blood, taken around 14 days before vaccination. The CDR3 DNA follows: TGTGCCAGCAGCTTGGAGGTGGCACAGGACTACAATGAGCAGTTCTTC. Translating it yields CASSLEVAQDYNEQFF.